This T cell receptor beta chain came from a study of T cell responses to AZD1222 COVID-19 vaccine (dated by TCRdb to the early 2020s). With regard to the full study: A total of roughly 240 trial participants underwent TCR sequencing, of whom 207 received two doses of AZD1222 and 26 received two doses of the MenACWY control vaccine. Enrollment into the trials was organized by age into subgroups of 18-55, 56-69 and 70-plus years, and those subgroups contained around 150, 28 and 57 TCR-sequenced participants, respectively. Overall results and qualifications from the work: The whole spike protein was spanned by vaccine-associated CD4 TCRs, and dominant responses were seen in regions 160-218 and 743-854. After two AZD1222 doses, both the breadth and the depth of spike-specific TCRs were significantly higher than at day 0 and than in MenACWY recipients. Conclusions about previously exposed vaccinees are limited, since just five to seven AZD1222 recipients were seropositive for SARS-CoV-2 at baseline. Because no samples from the day 14 peak response were available, repertoires could be characterized only after the peak T cell response. The 56-69-year group was small, and its depth increase did not reach significance, likely because of low power. Reportedly, almost half of the unique spike-specific TCRs recognized epitopes lying outside the regions that are mutated in the B.1.351 and B.1.1.7 variants. Participants were mostly white British and included more females than males, and it was suggested by the authors that clonal diversity may have been underestimated.

The CDR3, cysteine through phenylalanine, is 14 amino acids long. The sequence is cut down to CDR3 DNA, 42 bases in frame from base 1. CDR1 and CDR2 are read off the germline V gene as SGHVS and FQNEAQ. V is pared back by 5 bases and J by 3 bases, with 11 bases lying between the germline termini. Per the publication, the time point label means: baseline before first vaccination. This specimen's treatment or condition label, interpreted: meningococcal conjugate vaccine given as trial control. Vaccinee samples were obtained from the UK trials COV001 and COV002, which included a single-blind randomized controlled phase 2/3 trial of AZD1222 (ChAdOx1 nCoV-19) in healthy adults. For TCRbeta chain sequencing, PBMC samples from trial participants were taken at day 0 and at day 28 after the second dose. As regards this clone: Its specific antigen is unknown. Per-base qualities were not stored, and no clone one base away is much larger.

The CDR3 regions of human TCRbeta chains were subjected to immunosequencing. The paper's processing steps were these. Repertoire TCRs were checked for matches against a reference library of SARS-CoV-2-specific TCRs that had been generated using the MIRA antigen-specificity platform. Breadth meant the fraction of unique TCRs that were SARS-CoV-2-associated, whereas depth meant the fraction of total T cells that were SARS-CoV-2-associated. Using the MIRA data, each spike-specific TCR was assigned both to the spike region to which the TCR was reactive and to a CD4 or CD8 class. Log10-transformed breadth and depth values were compared by one-way ANOVA with Sidak's multiple comparisons tests. The table comes from immuneACCESS by way of TCRdb, which keeps in-frame sequences with V and J called. Part of the clones is missing from these tables; in studies checked, under half for an unresolved V gene and the rest for unknown reasons. The DNA gave D and trimming, while V, J and clone size come from that table. Present in this sample are about 150,000 clones, approximately 87% of which were seen just once. Clones ranked in the top ten supply about 5.1% of the sample.

The receptor's source is an adult in good health. Sequencing was performed on peripheral blood, taken on day 0 of MenACWY control vaccination. The rearrangement joined TRBV7-8 to TRBJ1-3; possibly the D gene is TRBD1, per 5 matching bases. Here is the DNA: TGTGCCAGCAGCGGGGGGTCGGTTGGAAACACCATATATTTT. It translates to CASSGGSVGNTIYF.